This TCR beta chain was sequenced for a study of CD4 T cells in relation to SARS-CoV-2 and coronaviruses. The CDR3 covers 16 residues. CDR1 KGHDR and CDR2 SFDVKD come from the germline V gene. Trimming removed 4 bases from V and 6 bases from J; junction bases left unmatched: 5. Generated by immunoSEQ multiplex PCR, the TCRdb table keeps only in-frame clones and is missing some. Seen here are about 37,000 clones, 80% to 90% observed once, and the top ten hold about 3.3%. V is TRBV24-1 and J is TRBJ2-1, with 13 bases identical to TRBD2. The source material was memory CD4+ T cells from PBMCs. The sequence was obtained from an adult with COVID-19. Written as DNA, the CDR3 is TGTGCCACCAGTGACCGCACTAGCGGGAGGGCCAATGAGCAGTTCTTC. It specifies CATSDRTSGRANEQFF.